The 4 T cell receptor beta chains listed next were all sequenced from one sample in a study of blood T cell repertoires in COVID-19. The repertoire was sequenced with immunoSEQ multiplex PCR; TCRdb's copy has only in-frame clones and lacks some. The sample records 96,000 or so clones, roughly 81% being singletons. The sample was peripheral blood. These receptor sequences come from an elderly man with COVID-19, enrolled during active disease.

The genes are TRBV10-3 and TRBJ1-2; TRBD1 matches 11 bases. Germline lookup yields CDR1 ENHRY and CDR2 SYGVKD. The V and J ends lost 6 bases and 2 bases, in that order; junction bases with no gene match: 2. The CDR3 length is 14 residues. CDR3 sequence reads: CAIRDRGPNYGYTF. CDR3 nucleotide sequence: TGTGCCATCAGGGACAGGGGGCCCAACTATGGCTACACCTTC.

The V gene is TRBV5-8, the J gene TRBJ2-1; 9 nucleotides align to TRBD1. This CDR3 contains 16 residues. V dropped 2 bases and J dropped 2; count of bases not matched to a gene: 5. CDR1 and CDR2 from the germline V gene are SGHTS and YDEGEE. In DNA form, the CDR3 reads TGTGCCAGCAGCTTAGGGGACAGGGCCACCTACAATGAGCAGTTCTTC. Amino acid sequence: CASSLGDRATYNEQFF.

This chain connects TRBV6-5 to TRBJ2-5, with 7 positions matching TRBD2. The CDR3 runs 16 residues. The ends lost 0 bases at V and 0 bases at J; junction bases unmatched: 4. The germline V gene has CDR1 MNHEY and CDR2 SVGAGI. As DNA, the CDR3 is TGTGCCAGCAGTTACTCGGGAGCGGGGTACCAAGAGACCCAGTACTTC. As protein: CASSYSGAGYQETQYF.

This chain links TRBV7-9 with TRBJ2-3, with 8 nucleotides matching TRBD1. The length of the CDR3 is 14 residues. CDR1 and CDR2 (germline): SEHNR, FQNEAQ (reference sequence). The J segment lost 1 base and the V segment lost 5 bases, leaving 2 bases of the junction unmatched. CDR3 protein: CASSRGQGTDTQYF. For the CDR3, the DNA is TGTGCCAGCAGCCGGGGACAGGGCACAGATACGCAGTATTTT.